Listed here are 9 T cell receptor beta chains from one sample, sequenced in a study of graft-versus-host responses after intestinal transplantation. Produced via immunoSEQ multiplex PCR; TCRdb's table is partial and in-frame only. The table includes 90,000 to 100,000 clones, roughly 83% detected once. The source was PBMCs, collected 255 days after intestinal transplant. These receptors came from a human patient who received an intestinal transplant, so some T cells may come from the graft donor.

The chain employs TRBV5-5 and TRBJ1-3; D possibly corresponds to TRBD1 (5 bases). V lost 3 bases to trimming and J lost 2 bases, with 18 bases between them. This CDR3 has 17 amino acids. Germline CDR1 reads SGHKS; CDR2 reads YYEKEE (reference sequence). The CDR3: CASSSGLSIGAGNTIYF. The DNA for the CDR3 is TGTGCCAGCAGCTCGGGACTCTCGATAGGGGCTGGAAACACCATATATTTT.

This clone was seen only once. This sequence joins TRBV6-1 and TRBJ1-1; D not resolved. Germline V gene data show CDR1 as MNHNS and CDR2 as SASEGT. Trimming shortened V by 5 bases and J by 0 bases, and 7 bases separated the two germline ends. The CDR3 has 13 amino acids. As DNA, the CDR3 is TGTGCCAGCAGTCTACAAGTGAACACTGAAGCTTTCTTT. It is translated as CASSLQVNTEAFF.

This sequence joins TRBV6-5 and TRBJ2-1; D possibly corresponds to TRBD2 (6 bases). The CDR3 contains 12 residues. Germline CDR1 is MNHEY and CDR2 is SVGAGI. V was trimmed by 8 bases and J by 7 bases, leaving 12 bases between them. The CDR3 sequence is CASQDYRNEQFF. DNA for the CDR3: TGTGCCAGCCAGGACTATCGAAATGAGCAGTTCTTC.

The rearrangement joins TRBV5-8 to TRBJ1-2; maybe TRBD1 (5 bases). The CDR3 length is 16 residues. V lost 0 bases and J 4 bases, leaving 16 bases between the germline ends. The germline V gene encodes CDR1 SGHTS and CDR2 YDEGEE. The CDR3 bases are TGTGCCAGCAGCTTGGAGGGGCAGGGAGGCCGCTATGGCTACACCTTC. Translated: CASSLEGQGGRYGYTF.

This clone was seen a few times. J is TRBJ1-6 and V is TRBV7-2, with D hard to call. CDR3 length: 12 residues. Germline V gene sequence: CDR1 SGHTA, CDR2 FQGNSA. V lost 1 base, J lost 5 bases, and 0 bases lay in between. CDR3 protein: CASSLDNSPLHF. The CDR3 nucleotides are TGTGCCAGCAGCTTAGATAATTCACCCCTCCACTTT.

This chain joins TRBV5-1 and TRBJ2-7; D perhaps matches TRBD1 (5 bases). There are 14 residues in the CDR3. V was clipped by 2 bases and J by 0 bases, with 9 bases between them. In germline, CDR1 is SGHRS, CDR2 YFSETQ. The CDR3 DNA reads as TGCGCCAGCAGCTTCAGGGAAACCTCCTACGAGCAGTACTTC. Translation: CASSFRETSYEQYF. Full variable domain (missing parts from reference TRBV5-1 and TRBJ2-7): KAGVTQTPRYLIKTRGQQVTLSCSPISGHRSVSWYQQTPGQGLQFLFEYFSETQRNKGNFPGRFSGRQFSNSRSEMNVSTLELGDSALYLCASSFRETSYEQYFGPGTRLTVT.

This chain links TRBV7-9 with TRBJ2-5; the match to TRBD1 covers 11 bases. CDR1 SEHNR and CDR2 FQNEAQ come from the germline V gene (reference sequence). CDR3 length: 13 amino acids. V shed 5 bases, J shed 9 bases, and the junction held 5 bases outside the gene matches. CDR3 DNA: TGTGCCAGCAGCCGCCGGGACAGGGGGTCCCAGTACTTC. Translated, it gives CASSRRDRGSQYF.

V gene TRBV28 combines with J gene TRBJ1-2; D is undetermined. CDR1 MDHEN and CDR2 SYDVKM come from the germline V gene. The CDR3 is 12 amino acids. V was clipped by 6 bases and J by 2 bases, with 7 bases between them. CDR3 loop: CASRKRNYGYTF. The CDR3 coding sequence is TGTGCCAGCAGAAAACGCAACTATGGCTACACCTTC.

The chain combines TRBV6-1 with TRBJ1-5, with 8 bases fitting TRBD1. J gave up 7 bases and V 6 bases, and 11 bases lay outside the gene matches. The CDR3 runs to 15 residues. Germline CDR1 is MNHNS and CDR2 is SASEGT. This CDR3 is CASRSGTGGQQPQHF. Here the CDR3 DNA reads TGTGCCAGCAGATCCGGGACAGGAGGTCAACAGCCCCAGCATTTT.